This T cell receptor beta chain appears in the sequencing data of a study of cytomegalovirus exposure and HLA in healthy donors. The table lists this clone with a few counts. The antigen is unknown. Study findings and constraints: After further analysis at a later stage, 16,951 TCR beta sequences were associated with HLA alleles at 0.05 false discovery rate. TCR sequences were mostly rare, though some public TCRs occurred in many donors.

Primers: 60 Vbeta forward and 13 Jbeta reverse. Using immunoSEQ multiplex PCR, the repertoire was profiled, and TCRdb retains in-frame clones only, with some absent. The sample shows some 120,000 clones, 15% to 17% of them seen only once. This CDR3 has 14 amino acids. Germline values: CDR1 SQVTM, CDR2 ANQGSEA. Trimming took 1 base from V and 5 from J, leaving 14 bases between them. The clonotype comes from a woman aged 18-30 years in good health and CMV-seronegative. Sequencing input: PBMCs. V and J are TRBV29-1 and TRBJ1-2, with D perhaps matching TRBD1 (6 bases). CDR3 nucleotides: TGCAGCGTTGAAGCCGGCATACAGGGTTATGGCTACACCTTC. Translation gives CSVEAGIQGYGYTF.